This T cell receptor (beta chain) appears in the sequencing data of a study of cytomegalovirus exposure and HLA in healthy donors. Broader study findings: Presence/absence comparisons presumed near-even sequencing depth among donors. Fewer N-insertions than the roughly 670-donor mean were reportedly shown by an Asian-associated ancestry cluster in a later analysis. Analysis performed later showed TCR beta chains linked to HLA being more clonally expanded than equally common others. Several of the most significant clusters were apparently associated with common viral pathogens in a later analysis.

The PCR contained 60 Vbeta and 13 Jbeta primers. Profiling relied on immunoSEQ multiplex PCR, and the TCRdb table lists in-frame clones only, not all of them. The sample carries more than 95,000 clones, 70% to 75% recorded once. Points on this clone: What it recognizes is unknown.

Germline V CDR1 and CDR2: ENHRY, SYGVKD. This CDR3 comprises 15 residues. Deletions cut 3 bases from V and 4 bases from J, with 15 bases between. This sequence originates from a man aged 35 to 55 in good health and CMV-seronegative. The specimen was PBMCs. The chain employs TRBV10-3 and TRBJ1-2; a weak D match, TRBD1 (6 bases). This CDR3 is CAISEAAGASYGYTF. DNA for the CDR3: TGTGCCATCAGTGAAGCGGCAGGGGCCAGCTATGGCTACACCTTC.